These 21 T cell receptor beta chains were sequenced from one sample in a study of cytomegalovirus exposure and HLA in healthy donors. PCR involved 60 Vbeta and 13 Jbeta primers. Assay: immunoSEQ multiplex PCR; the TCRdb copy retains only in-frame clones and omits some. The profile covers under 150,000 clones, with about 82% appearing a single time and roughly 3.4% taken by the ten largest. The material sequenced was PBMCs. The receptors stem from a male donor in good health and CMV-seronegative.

CDR3 nucleotides: TGTGCCACCAGCAGAGTCATGACAGGGGGGAACTATGGCTACACCTTC. It translates to CATSRVMTGGNYGYTF. The V and J genes are TRBV15 and TRBJ1-2; TRBD1 matches 9 bases. Germline loops: CDR1 LNHNV, CDR2 YYDKDF (reference sequence). V lost 1 base and J lost 2; bases outside the gene matches: 5. The CDR3 length is 16 residues.

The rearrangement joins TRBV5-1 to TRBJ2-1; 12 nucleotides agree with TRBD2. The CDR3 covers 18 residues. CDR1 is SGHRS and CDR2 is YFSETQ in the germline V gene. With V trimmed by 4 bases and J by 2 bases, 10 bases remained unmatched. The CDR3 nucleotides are TGCGCCAGCAGCCCCAAGACTAGCGGGAGTATCGCCTACAATGAGCAGTTCTTC. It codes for CASSPKTSGSIAYNEQFF.

CDR3 in amino acids: CASSPQTGKNTGELFF. CDR3 nucleotides: TGTGCCAGCAGCCCGCAGACAGGGAAAAACACCGGGGAGCTGTTTTTT. V and J are TRBV21-1 and TRBJ2-2; TRBD1, the table's D call, lacks a check against the DNA. TRBV21-1 is a pseudogene segment. The CDR3 has 16 amino acids.

CDR3: CATSTYRGMNYGYTF. The CDR3 coding sequence is TGTGCCACCAGCACCTACAGGGGAATGAACTATGGCTACACCTTC. The chain joins TRBV15 to TRBJ1-2; TRBD1 agrees at 7 bases. The CDR3 is 15 residues long. Germline V CDR1 and CDR2: LNHNV, YYDKDF (reference sequence). The V gene end was trimmed by 4 bases and the J gene end by 2 bases; junction bases not matched to a gene: 7.

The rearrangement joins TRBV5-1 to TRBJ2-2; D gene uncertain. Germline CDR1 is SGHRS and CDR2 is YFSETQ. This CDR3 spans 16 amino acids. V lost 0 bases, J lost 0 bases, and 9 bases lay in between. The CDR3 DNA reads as TGCGCCAGCAGCTTGGTTCGAGTATCGAACACCGGGGAGCTGTTTTTT. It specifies CASSLVRVSNTGELFF.

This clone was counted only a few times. The CDR3 bases are TGCGCCAGCAGCCAAGATCTGACCGGAAGACAGGGCCATGGCTACACCTTC. Amino acids: CASSQDLTGRQGHGYTF. J is TRBJ1-2 and V is TRBV4-1, with 7 bases matching TRBD1. In germline, CDR1 is MGHRA, CDR2 YSYEKL. V trimming: 0 bases; J trimming: 6 bases; junction bases outside the gene matches: 13. The CDR3 consists of 17 residues.

This CDR3 reads CASSLAGQDGYTF. The CDR3 DNA follows: TGTGCCAGCAGCTTGGCCGGCCAGGATGGCTACACCTTC. The rearrangement joins TRBV5-4 to TRBJ1-2; the D is unclear. The CDR3 consists of 13 residues. The germline V and J ends were trimmed by 0 bases and 6 bases, with 9 bases remaining between them. Germline V gives CDR1 SGHNT, CDR2 YYREEE (reference sequence).

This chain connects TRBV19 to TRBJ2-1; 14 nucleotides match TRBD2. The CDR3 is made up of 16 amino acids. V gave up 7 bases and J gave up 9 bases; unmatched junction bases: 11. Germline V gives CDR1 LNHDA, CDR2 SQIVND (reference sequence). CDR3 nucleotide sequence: TGTGCCAGTACCTCAACCGGGACTAGCGGGAGAGGTGAGCAGTTCTTC. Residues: CASTSTGTSGRGEQFF.

The CDR3 DNA sequence: TGTGCCAGCTCACCCGGACAGGGCGTAGATGAGCAGTTCTTC. This codes for CASSPGQGVDEQFF. V and J are TRBV18 and TRBJ2-1, with 8 bases matching TRBD1. This CDR3 has 14 residues. Trimming at V came to 3 bases and at J to 8 bases, leaving 6 bases not matched to a gene. Looked up from germline, CDR1 is KGHSH and CDR2 is LQKENI.

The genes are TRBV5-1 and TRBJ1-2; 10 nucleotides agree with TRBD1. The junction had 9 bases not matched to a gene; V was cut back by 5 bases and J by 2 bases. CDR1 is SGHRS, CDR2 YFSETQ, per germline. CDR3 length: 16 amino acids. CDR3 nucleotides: TGCGCCAGCAGAACAAAGCCGGGACAGGGGAACTATGGCTACACCTTC. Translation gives CASRTKPGQGNYGYTF.

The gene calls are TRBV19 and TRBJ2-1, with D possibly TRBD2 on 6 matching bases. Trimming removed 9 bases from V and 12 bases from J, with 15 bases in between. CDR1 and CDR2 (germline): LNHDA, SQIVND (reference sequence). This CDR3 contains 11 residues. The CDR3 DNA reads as TGTGCCAGCCAAACCGGGACTGCGCAGTTCTTC. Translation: CASQTGTAQFF.

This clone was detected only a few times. Here the CDR3 reads CASVWDSRRNYGYTF. CDR3 DNA: TGTGCCAGCGTCTGGGACAGCCGACGGAACTATGGCTACACCTTC. The V call is TRBV13, the J call TRBJ1-2, with TRBD1 matching over 7 bases. Germline CDR1 PRHDT, CDR2 FYEKMQ (reference sequence). The CDR3 totals 15 residues. V lost 8 bases and J lost 2; bases outside the gene matches: 11.

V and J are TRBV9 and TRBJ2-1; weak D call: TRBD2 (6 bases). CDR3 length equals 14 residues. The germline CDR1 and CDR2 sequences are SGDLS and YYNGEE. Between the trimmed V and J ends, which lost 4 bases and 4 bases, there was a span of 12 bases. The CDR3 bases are TGTGCCAGCAGCCAAGGGACTGGATACAATGAGCAGTTCTTC. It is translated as CASSQGTGYNEQFF.

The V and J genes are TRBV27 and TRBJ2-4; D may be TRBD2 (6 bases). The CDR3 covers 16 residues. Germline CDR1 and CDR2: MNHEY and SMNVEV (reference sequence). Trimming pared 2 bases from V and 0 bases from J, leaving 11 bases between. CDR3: CASSLRGDLAKNIQYF. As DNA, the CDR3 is TGTGCCAGCAGTTTACGCGGGGACCTAGCCAAAAACATTCAGTACTTC.

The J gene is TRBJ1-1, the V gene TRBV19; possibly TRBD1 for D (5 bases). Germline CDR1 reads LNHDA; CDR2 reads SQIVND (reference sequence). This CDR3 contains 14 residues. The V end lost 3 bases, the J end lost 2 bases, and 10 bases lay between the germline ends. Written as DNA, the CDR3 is TGTGCCAGTAGTATGGGGCGGACCAACACTGAAGCTTTCTTT. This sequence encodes CASSMGRTNTEAFF. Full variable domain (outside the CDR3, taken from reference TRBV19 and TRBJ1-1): DGGITQSPKYLFRKEGQNVTLSCEQNLNHDAMYWYRQDPGQGLRLIYYSQIVNDFQKGDIAEGYSVSREKKESFPLTVTSAQKNPTAFYLCASSMGRTNTEAFFGQGTRLTVV.

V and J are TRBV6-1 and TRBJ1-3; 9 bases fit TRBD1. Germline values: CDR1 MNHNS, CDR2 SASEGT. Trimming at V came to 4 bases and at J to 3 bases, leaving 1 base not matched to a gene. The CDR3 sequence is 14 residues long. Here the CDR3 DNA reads TGTGCCAGCAGTGGGGGACAGGGTGGAAACACCATATATTTT. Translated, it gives CASSGGQGGNTIYF.

CDR3 region: CASSGGSGAEGYTF. Written as DNA, the CDR3 is TGTGCCAGCAGCGGGGGATCAGGGGCGGAAGGCTACACCTTC. The chain uses TRBV5-6 and TRBJ1-2; a weak D match, TRBD1 (6 bases). Germline assignment: CDR1 SGHDT and CDR2 YYEEEE. Trimming cost V 4 bases and J 8 bases, with 18 bases left between them. This CDR3 has 14 residues.

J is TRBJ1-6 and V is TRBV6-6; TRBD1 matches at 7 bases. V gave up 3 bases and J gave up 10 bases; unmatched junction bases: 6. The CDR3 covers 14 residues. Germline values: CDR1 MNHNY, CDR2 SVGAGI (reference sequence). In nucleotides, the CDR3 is TGTGCCAGCAGTTATCGACAGGGCGGATCACCCCTCCACTTT. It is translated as CASSYRQGGSPLHF.

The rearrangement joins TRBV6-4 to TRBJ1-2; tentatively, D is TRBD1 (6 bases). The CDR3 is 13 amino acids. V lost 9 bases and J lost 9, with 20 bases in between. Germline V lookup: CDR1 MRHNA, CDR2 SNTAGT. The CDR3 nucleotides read TGTGCCAGAAGGGGGAGGGGGACGTTGTGCTACACCTTC. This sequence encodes CARRGRGTLCYTF.

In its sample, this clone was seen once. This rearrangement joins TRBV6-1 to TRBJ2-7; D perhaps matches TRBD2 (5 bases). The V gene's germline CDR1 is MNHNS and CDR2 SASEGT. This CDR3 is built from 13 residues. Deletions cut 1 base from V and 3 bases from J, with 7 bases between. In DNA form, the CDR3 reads TGTGCCAGCAGTGAAGAGGGAGTCTACGAGCAGTACTTC. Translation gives CASSEEGVYEQYF.

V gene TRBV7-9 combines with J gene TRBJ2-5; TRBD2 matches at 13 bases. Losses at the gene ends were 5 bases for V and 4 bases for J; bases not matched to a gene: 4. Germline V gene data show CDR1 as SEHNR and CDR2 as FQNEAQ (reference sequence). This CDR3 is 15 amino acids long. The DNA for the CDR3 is TGTGCCAGCAGCGGACTAGCGGGAGTATTAGAGACCCAGTACTTC. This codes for CASSGLAGVLETQYF.